The sequence of this T cell receptor (beta chain) was determined in a study of tissue T cells after allogeneic stem cell transplantation. Of note for this clone: All gene names here are mouse names. The read comes to an end 1 residue before the CDR3 does, leaving the germline J gene to fill in the end.

CDR1 and CDR2 (germline): LGHDT, YNNKQL (reference sequence). This CDR3 spans 15 amino acids. V lost 6 bases to trimming and J lost 7 bases; unmatched junction nucleotides: 9. Profiled with immunoSEQ multiplex PCR; TCRdb holds only in-frame clones, not every one. The sample lists approximately 17,000 clones; roughly 70% were seen once. The TCR sequence derives from a female BALB/c mouse in good health. The MHC haplotype of the strain is H2-d. The specimen was spleen. The rearrangement links TRBV4 to TRBJ2-5; 11 nucleotides match TRBD2. CDR3 amino acids: CASRLGLGGMNTQYF. The sequenced CDR3 bases are TGTGCCAGCAGACTTGGACTGGGGGGTATGAACACCCAGTAC. The whole variable domain, filled in from reference TRBV4 and TRBJ2-5, reads ETAVFQTPNYHVTQVGNEVSFNCKQTLGHDTMYWYKQDSKKLLKIMFSYNNKQLIVNETVPRRFSPQSSDKAHLNLRIKSVEPEDSAVYLCASRLGLGGMNTQYFGPGTRLLVL.